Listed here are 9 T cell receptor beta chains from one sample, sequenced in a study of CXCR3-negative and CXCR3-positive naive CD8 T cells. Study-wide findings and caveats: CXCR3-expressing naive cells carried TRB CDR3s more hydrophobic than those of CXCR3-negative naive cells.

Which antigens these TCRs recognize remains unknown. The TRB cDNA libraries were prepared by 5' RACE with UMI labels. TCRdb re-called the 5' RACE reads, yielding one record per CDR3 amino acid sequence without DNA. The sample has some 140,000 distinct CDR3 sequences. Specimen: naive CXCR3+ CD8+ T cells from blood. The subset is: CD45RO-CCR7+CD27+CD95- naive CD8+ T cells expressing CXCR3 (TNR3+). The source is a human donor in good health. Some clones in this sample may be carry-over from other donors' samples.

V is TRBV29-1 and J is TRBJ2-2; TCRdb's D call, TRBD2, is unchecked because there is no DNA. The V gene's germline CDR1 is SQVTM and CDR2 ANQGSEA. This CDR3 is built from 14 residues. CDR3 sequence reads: CSGRRGQDTGELFF.

The chain's CDR3 is CASSFGASSGSRYEQYF. The rearrangement uses TRBV5-6 and TRBJ2-7; TCRdb designates TRBD2, a call that cannot be tested without DNA. Per germline, CDR1 SGHDT and CDR2 YYEEEE. The CDR3 length is 17 residues.

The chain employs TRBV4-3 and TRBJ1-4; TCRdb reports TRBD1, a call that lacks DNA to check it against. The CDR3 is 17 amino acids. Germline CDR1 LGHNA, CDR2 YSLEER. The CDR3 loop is CASSQDRGGITNEKLFF.

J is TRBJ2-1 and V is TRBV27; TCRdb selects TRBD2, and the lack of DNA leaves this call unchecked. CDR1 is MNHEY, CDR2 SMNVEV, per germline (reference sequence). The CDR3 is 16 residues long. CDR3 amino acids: CASIPTSGDFYNEQFF.

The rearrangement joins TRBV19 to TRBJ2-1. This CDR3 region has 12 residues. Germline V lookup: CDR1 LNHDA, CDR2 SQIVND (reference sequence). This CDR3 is CASSITSNEQFF. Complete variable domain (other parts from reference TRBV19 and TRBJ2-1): DGGITQSPKYLFRKEGQNVTLSCEQNLNHDAMYWYRQDPGQGLRLIYYSQIVNDFQKGDIAEGYSVSREKKESFPLTVTSAQKNPTAFYLCASSITSNEQFFGPGTRLTVL.

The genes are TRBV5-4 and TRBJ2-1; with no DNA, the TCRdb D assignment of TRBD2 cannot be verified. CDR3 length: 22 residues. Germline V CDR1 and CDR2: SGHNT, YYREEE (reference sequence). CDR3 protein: CASSFRGLDSGRAPSSYNEQFF.

The CDR3 loop is CASRHLYGYTF. This chain joins TRBV9 and TRBJ1-2. CDR1 is SGDLS, CDR2 YYNGEE, per germline. The CDR3 runs to 11 residues.

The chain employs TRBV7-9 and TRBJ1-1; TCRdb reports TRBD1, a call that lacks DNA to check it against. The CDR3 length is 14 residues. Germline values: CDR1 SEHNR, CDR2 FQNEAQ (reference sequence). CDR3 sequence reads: CASSPGEWSTEAFF.

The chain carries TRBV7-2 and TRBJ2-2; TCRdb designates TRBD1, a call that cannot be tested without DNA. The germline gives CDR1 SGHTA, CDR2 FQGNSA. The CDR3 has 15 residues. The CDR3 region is CASRKVAGDTGELFF.